These 28 T cell receptor beta chains were all obtained from the same sample, sequenced in a study of a mutant IDH1 vaccine in newly diagnosed glioma (dated by TCRdb to the early 2020s). The time point tag for this specimen amounts to: week 23, last vaccination. Each vaccine dose was 300 ug of a 20-mer mutant IDH1 peptide in Montanide, given subcutaneously with topical imiquimod. The antigens of these receptors remain unknown. Receptor libraries were prepared by the immunoSEQ multiplex PCR assay. The clones in this table, taken by TCRdb from immuneACCESS, are in-frame only. Not every clone is retained; where verified, under half of the shortfall comes from an unresolved V gene, and the cause of the rest is unknown. Across this sample there are roughly 76,000 clones, with over 75% seen only once. Approximately 2% of the sample belongs to the ten largest clones. The sequenced sample was PBMCs, obtained from a glioma patient whose treatment included an IDH1 peptide vaccine. These receptors came from a man between 25 and 39 years old with glioma. Some clones in this sample may be carry-over from other donors' samples.

The chain joins TRBV5-6 to TRBJ1-5; tentatively, D is TRBD1 (5 bases). This CDR3 is 17 amino acids long. The V gene's germline CDR1 is SGHDT and CDR2 YYEEEE. With 0 bases removed from V and 9 bases from J, the gap between germline ends came to 22 bases. CDR3 residues: CASSLEGTKGYRGPQHF. The DNA for the CDR3 is TGTGCCAGCAGCTTGGAGGGGACGAAGGGGTACCGGGGGCCCCAGCATTTT.

This clone appeared a few times. The rearrangement joins TRBV18 to TRBJ2-2; D not resolved. The CDR3 extends over 14 amino acids. Germline-derived CDR1 and CDR2 are KGHSH and LQKENI. Trimming shortened V by 3 bases and J by 0 bases, and 5 bases separated the two germline ends. The CDR3 DNA is TGTGCCAGCTCACCGGCAACGAACACCGGGGAGCTGTTTTTT. It codes for CASSPATNTGELFF.

V gene TRBV30 combines with J gene TRBJ2-7; D is possibly TRBD1 (5 bases). The CDR3 totals 13 residues. Trimming left V 2 bases short and J 4 bases short, with 12 bases between. The germline CDR1 and CDR2 sequences are GTSNPN and SVGIG (reference sequence). The CDR3 sequence: CAWSRAGKYEQYF. Here the CDR3 DNA reads TGTGCCTGGAGTCGGGCAGGGAAATACGAGCAGTACTTC.

This chain connects TRBV18 to TRBJ1-1; perhaps TRBD1 as D (6 bases). Trimming took 6 bases from V and 7 from J, leaving 18 bases between them. The CDR3 has 14 amino acids. CDR1 KGHSH and CDR2 LQKENI come from the germline V gene. CDR3 residues: CASSQGGNGGEAFF. For the CDR3, the DNA is TGTGCCAGCTCCCAAGGGGGGAATGGCGGTGAAGCTTTCTTT.

The V gene is TRBV30, the J gene TRBJ1-1, with D possibly TRBD1 on 5 matching bases. With 0 bases removed from V and 4 bases from J, the gap between germline ends came to 9 bases. CDR1 and CDR2 (germline): GTSNPN, SVGIG (reference sequence). The CDR3 is 13 amino acids. CDR3 loop: CAWSVLGLTEAFF. CDR3 nucleotide sequence: TGTGCCTGGAGTGTACTGGGACTCACTGAAGCTTTCTTT.

Only one count was recorded for this clone. As DNA, the CDR3 is TGTGCCAGCAGCTTCCACGAAGACCACTCTGGGGCCAACGTCCTGACTTTC. Its translation is CASSFHEDHSGANVLTF. The rearrangement joins TRBV11-2 to TRBJ2-6; D is unresolved. The CDR3 has 17 residues. The V and J ends lost 3 bases and 0 bases respectively, with 12 bases between them. Germline-derived CDR1 and CDR2 are SGHAT and FQNNGV.

The gene calls are TRBV7-3 and TRBJ2-1, with TRBD2 identical over 13 bases. The ends lost 5 bases at V and 8 bases at J; junction bases unmatched: 9. The germline V gene encodes CDR1 SGHTA and CDR2 FQGTGA. CDR3 size: 16 residues. The CDR3 DNA follows: TGTGCCAGCAGCCCCAACGGACTAGCGGGAGACGATGAGCAGTTCTTC. Translating gives CASSPNGLAGDDEQFF.

The chain links TRBV7-2 to TRBJ2-7; TRBD2 matches at 7 bases. This CDR3 is 14 amino acids long. In germline, CDR1 is SGHTA, CDR2 FQGNSA. V lost 5 bases, J lost 9 bases, and 13 bases stayed unmatched. CDR3 sequence: CASSPGVAGDAQYF. Written as DNA, the CDR3 is TGTGCCAGCAGCCCCGGAGTGGCGGGGGACGCGCAGTACTTC. Using reference TRBV7-2 and TRBJ2-7 for the parts outside the CDR3, the full variable domain is GAGVSQSPSNKVTEKGKDVELRCDPISGHTALYWYRQSLGQGLEFLIYFQGNSAPDKSGLPSDRFSAERTGGSVSTLTIQRTQQEDSAVYLCASSPGVAGDAQYFGPGTRLTVT.

The chain employs TRBV9 and TRBJ1-2, with D maybe TRBD1 (6 bases). Between the trimmed V and J ends, which lost 1 base and 4 bases, there was a span of 8 bases. CDR1 is SGDLS and CDR2 is YYNGEE in the germline V gene. The CDR3 is 13 amino acids. The CDR3 coding sequence is TGTGCCAGCAGCGTATTACAGGGCTATGGCTACACCTTC. Translating it yields CASSVLQGYGYTF. The variable domain in full, with the rest retrieved from reference TRBV9 and TRBJ1-2, is DSGVTQTPKHLITATGQRVTLRCSPRSGDLSVYWYQQSLDQGLQFLIQYYNGEERAKGNILERFSAQQFPDLHSELNLSSLELGDSALYFCASSVLQGYGYTFGSGTRLTVV.

The chain recombines TRBV28 with TRBJ1-2; 8 bases agree with TRBD1. This CDR3 contains 18 residues. Germline CDR1 and CDR2: MDHEN and SYDVKM. Trimming cost V 2 bases and J 4 bases; bases outside gene matches: 15. The CDR3 sequence is CASSLGIGYRGVAYGYTF. CDR3 sequence (DNA): TGTGCCAGCAGTTTAGGCATTGGTTACAGGGGGGTCGCCTATGGCTACACCTTC.

The chain links TRBV9 to TRBJ1-2; D uncertain. The CDR3 sequence is 14 residues long. Germline assignment: CDR1 SGDLS and CDR2 YYNGEE. V gave up 4 bases and J gave up 1 base, with 11 bases separating them. The CDR3 reads CASSPQLDNYGYTF. In DNA form, the CDR3 reads TGTGCCAGCAGCCCGCAATTGGATAACTATGGCTACACCTTC.

The chain has TRBV11-1 and TRBJ1-2; D might be TRBD1 (5 bases). V lost 4 bases and J lost 1, with 7 bases in between. The CDR3 has 13 amino acids. CDR1 is SGHAT, CDR2 FQDESV, per germline (reference sequence). CDR3 nucleotides: TGTGCCAGCAGCTATGACAGTAACTATGGCTACACCTTC. Amino acids: CASSYDSNYGYTF.

This chain connects TRBV28 to TRBJ2-1; tentative D call: TRBD1 (5 bases). CDR1 is MDHEN and CDR2 is SYDVKM in the germline V gene. Trimming stripped 3 bases from V and 7 bases from J, with 13 bases between. This CDR3 comprises 14 residues. The CDR3 DNA reads TGTGCCAGCAGTTTTTTCACAGGCCCTAATGAGCAGTTCTTC. This translates into CASSFFTGPNEQFF. The variable domain in full, with the rest retrieved from reference TRBV28 and TRBJ2-1, is DVKVTQSSRYLVKRTGEKVFLECVQDMDHENMFWYRQDPGLGLRLIYFSYDVKMKEKGDIPEGYSVSREKKERFSLILESASTNQTSMYLCASSFFTGPNEQFFGPGTRLTVL.

The chain combines TRBV18 with TRBJ2-7, with TRBD1 matching over 7 bases. The CDR3 has 13 amino acids. J was trimmed by 4 bases and V by 3 bases; bases with no gene match: 3. Germline V gene lookup returns CDR1 KGHSH and CDR2 LQKENI. CDR3: CASSPSGQYEQYF. DNA for the CDR3: TGTGCCAGCTCACCCTCGGGACAGTACGAGCAGTACTTC.

This rearrangement joins TRBV7-2 to TRBJ2-3; TRBD1 matches at 7 bases. This CDR3 spans 13 amino acids. The J segment lost 4 bases and the V segment lost 6 bases, leaving 4 bases of the junction unmatched. Per the germline V gene, CDR1 is SGHTA and CDR2 is FQGNSA. CDR3 nucleotides: TGTGCCAGCAGTCGGACAGGCCCAGATACGCAGTATTTT. Protein product: CASSRTGPDTQYF.

This chain connects TRBV11-3 to TRBJ2-7; D gene ambiguous. The germline CDR1 and CDR2 sequences are SGHNT and YENEEA. The CDR3 runs to 16 residues. V lost 2 bases and J 3 bases, leaving 17 bases between the germline ends. The CDR3 loop reads CASSLSRPLQFYEQYF. The CDR3 bases are TGTGCCAGCAGCTTAAGCAGGCCCCTCCAATTCTACGAGCAGTACTTC.

This sequence joins TRBV28 and TRBJ2-1, with 12 bases matching TRBD2. V shed 2 bases and J 5 bases; nucleotides not matched to a gene: 1. This CDR3 has 15 residues. CDR1 MDHEN and CDR2 SYDVKM come from the germline V gene. The CDR3 loop is CASSLRLAGDNEQFF. The CDR3 DNA reads TGTGCCAGCAGTTTACGACTAGCGGGAGACAATGAGCAGTTCTTC.

The J gene is TRBJ1-2, the V gene TRBV6-6; D remains ambiguous. Germline CDR1 reads MNHNY; CDR2 reads SVGAGI (reference sequence). The V and J ends lost 6 bases and 4 bases respectively, with 15 bases between them. CDR3 size: 14 residues. The CDR3 loop is CASSPGWEGYGYTF. CDR3 sequence (DNA): TGTGCCAGCAGCCCGGGCTGGGAGGGCTATGGCTACACCTTC.

The count of this clone is one. The rearrangement uses TRBV28 and TRBJ2-7, with D possibly matching TRBD2 (5 bases). This CDR3 contains 13 residues. Trimming pared 7 bases from V and 2 bases from J, leaving 12 bases between. Germline assignment: CDR1 MDHEN and CDR2 SYDVKM. DNA of the CDR3: TGTGCCAGCACAGGACTTACACCCTACGAGCAGTACTTC. This codes for CASTGLTPYEQYF.

The chain joins TRBV5-1 to TRBJ2-5; no clear D gene. There are 16 residues in the CDR3. The V gene's germline CDR1 is SGHRS and CDR2 YFSETQ. Deletions cut 1 base from V and 3 bases from J, with 16 bases between. Here the CDR3 reads CASSLSVGRPKETQYF. DNA of the CDR3: TGCGCCAGCAGCTTGTCGGTAGGCAGGCCTAAAGAGACCCAGTACTTC.

V is TRBV19 and J is TRBJ1-4; D gene uncertain. Trimming shortened V by 3 bases and J by 5 bases, and 10 bases separated the two germline ends. Germline CDR1 is LNHDA and CDR2 is SQIVND (reference sequence). The CDR3 extends over 14 amino acids. The CDR3 loop is CASSIDHMNEKLFF. The CDR3 region has the DNA TGTGCCAGTAGTATTGACCACATGAATGAAAAACTGTTTTTT.

The rearrangement links TRBV30 to TRBJ1-3, with D perhaps matching TRBD1 (6 bases). V dropped 1 base and J dropped 0 bases, with 16 bases sitting between them. Per germline, CDR1 GTSNPN and CDR2 SVGIG (reference sequence). The CDR3 is made up of 17 amino acids. CDR3: CAWSEIHREGSGNTIYF. The CDR3, as DNA: TGTGCCTGGAGTGAGATTCACAGGGAGGGCTCTGGAAACACCATATATTTT.

This chain joins TRBV28 and TRBJ2-5; unclear D gene. The CDR3 loop spans 14 amino acids. V was cut by 5 bases and J by 5 bases, with 15 bases left in between. CDR1 and CDR2 (germline): MDHEN, SYDVKM. The CDR3 is CASSKAIVRETQYF. The CDR3, as DNA: TGTGCCAGCAGTAAGGCGATAGTTAGGGAGACCCAGTACTTC.

This sequence joins TRBV11-2 and TRBJ2-5, with D possibly called TRBD1 or TRBD2 (6 bases each). Gene TRBJ2-7 matches the end of the DNA better, so the J call may be wrong. The CDR3 has 15 residues. The germline V gene encodes CDR1 SGHAT and CDR2 FQNNGV. The CDR3 is CASSPGAGTSYEQYF. CDR3 bases: TGTGCCAGCAGCCCAGGGGCGGGAACCTCCTACGAGCAGTACTTC.

This clone was seen a few times. The DNA for the CDR3 is TGTGCCAGCTCTGGATTGGGGGGCCTCTTCGCAGATACGCAGTATTTT. It codes for CASSGLGGLFADTQYF. The chain employs TRBV6-8 and TRBJ2-3; D might be TRBD1 or TRBD2, each matching 6 bases. Germline loops: CDR1 MNHGY, CDR2 SAAAGT. Trimming pared 8 bases from V and 4 bases from J, leaving 22 bases between. The CDR3 has 16 amino acids.

This chain links TRBV2 with TRBJ2-5, with D uncertain. The germline V and J ends were trimmed by 5 bases and 1 base, with 8 bases remaining between them. This CDR3 region has 13 residues. The germline V gene encodes CDR1 SNHLY and CDR2 FYNNEI. CDR3 loop: CASSRDLQETQYF. The CDR3 DNA sequence: TGTGCCAGCAGTCGCGACCTCCAAGAGACCCAGTACTTC.

This chain joins TRBV6-4 and TRBJ2-2; 7 nucleotides agree with TRBD1. The germline gives CDR1 MRHNA, CDR2 SNTAGT. Germline trimming cut 5 bases from V and 4 bases from J; bases unmatched to any gene: 7. This CDR3 has 15 residues. CDR3 amino acids: CASSPGTDGTGELFF. DNA for the CDR3: TGTGCCAGCAGTCCTGGGACAGATGGCACCGGGGAGCTGTTTTTT.

This clone was counted once. J is TRBJ1-5 and V is TRBV19; D not resolved. V lost 1 base to trimming and J lost 10 bases, with 11 bases between them. The CDR3 runs to 13 residues. Germline loops: CDR1 LNHDA, CDR2 SQIVND (reference sequence). The CDR3 bases are TGTGCCAGTAGTATAGCGTGGACTCCACCCCAGCATTTT. This sequence encodes CASSIAWTPPQHF.